This section outlines one T cell receptor (beta chain) sequence together with its context. What it binds is unknown. CDR3 length: 15 residues. V dropped 5 bases and J dropped 4; count of bases not matched to a gene: 6. Per the germline V gene, CDR1 is KGHDR and CDR2 is SFDVKD. Stated treatment: roughly ten-day PBMC culture with coronavirus spike peptide pools or control peptides (ViraFEST assay). Fewer than 2.5 million PBMCs went into each well for culture with 8.5 to 10 IU/ml IL-2 and around 10 ug/ml peptide pools. This record belongs to a study of vaccination and CD4 T cells after COVID-19. Study details: There were six male and four female convalescents, and two of them were Hispanic.

Once obtained from cultured CD4+ T cells, the DNA was sequenced using the Oncomine TCR Beta short-read assay. The source of extracted genomic DNA was cultured CD4+ T cells. One entry per CDR3 protein, called by TCRdb with MiXCR from the PCR reads. The sample holds around 25,000 distinct CDR3 sequences, roughly 70% seen once. The source is a human donor who received a COVID-19 vaccine. This sample comprised CD4+ T cells from blood, cultured in vitro, obtained after SARS-CoV-2 vaccination. The V call is TRBV24-1, the J call TRBJ1-2; 10 positions match TRBD1. In DNA, the CDR3 is TGTGCCACCAGTGGAAGGGACAGGGGCGCCTATGGCTACACCTTC. Translation gives CATSGRDRGAYGYTF.